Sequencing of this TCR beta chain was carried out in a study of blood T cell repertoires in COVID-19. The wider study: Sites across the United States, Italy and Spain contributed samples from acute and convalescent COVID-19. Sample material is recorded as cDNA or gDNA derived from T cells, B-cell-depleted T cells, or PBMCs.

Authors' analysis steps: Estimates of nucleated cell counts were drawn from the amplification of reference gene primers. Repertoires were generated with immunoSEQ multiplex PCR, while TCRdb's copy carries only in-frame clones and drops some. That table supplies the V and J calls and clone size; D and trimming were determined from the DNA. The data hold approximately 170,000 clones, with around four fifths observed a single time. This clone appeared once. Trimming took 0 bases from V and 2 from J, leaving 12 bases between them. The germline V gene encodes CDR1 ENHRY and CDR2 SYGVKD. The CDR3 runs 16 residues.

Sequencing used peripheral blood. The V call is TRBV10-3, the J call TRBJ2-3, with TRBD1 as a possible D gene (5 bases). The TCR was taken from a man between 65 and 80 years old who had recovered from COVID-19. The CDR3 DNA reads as TGTGCCATCAGTGAGTCACCAGGGATACTCACAGATACGCAGTATTTT. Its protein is CAISESPGILTDTQYF.